This TCR beta chain was sequenced for a study of blood T cells in healthy people across ages. The germline gives CDR1 DFQATT, CDR2 SNEGSKA (reference sequence). V was clipped by 0 bases and J by 4 bases, with 9 bases between them. The CDR3 sequence is 13 residues long. Primers used in a second PCR of about 6 to 12 cycles were a sample-barcoded 5' primer and a J-beta primer mix. TCRdb passed the 5' RACE reads through MiXCR, listing each CDR3 protein once. The profile covers hundreds of thousands of distinct CDR3 sequences, with roughly 24% appearing a single time and around 3% taken by the ten largest. The same data also went into a second study, on T cells of mothers and their children.

The chain employs TRBV20-1 and TRBJ2-5; D remains ambiguous. The origin of this receptor is a boy younger than 18 in good health. The sample consisted of blood. The chain's CDR3 is CSARDQNGETQYF. DNA of the CDR3: TGCAGTGCTAGAGATCAAAACGGAGAGACCCAGTACTTC.